This TCR beta chain was sequenced in a study of cytomegalovirus exposure and HLA in healthy donors. General study findings and limits: In a later analysis, V- and J-gene trimming of beta chains associated with a DCLRE1C missense variant, replicated independently. Per a later analysis, 15,000 to 20,000 TCR beta sequences showed association with HLA alleles at 0.05 false discovery rate.

As for this clone: The antigen is undetermined.

PCR primers comprised 60 Vbeta and 13 Jbeta primers. The repertoire was sequenced with immunoSEQ multiplex PCR; TCRdb's copy has only in-frame clones and lacks some. This sample has tens of thousands of clones, with more than 70% found just once. The sample was PBMCs. The clonotype originates from a male donor in good health and CMV-seropositive.

The CDR3 nucleotides read TGTGCCAGCAGCCCCCGACAATCCCCTATTCTTTACGAGCAGTACTTC. This codes for CASSPRQSPILYEQYF. The chain uses TRBV11-2 and TRBJ2-7; D unresolved. V was clipped by 5 bases and J by 4 bases, with 21 bases between them. This CDR3 has 16 amino acids. Germline assignment: CDR1 SGHAT and CDR2 FQNNGV. The variable domain in full, completed from reference TRBV11-2 and TRBJ2-7, reads EAGVAQSPRYKIIEKRQSVAFWCNPISGHATLYWYQQILGQGPKLLIQFQNNGVVDDSQLPKDRFSAERLKGVDSTLKIQPAKLEDSAVYLCASSPRQSPILYEQYFGPGTRLTVT.